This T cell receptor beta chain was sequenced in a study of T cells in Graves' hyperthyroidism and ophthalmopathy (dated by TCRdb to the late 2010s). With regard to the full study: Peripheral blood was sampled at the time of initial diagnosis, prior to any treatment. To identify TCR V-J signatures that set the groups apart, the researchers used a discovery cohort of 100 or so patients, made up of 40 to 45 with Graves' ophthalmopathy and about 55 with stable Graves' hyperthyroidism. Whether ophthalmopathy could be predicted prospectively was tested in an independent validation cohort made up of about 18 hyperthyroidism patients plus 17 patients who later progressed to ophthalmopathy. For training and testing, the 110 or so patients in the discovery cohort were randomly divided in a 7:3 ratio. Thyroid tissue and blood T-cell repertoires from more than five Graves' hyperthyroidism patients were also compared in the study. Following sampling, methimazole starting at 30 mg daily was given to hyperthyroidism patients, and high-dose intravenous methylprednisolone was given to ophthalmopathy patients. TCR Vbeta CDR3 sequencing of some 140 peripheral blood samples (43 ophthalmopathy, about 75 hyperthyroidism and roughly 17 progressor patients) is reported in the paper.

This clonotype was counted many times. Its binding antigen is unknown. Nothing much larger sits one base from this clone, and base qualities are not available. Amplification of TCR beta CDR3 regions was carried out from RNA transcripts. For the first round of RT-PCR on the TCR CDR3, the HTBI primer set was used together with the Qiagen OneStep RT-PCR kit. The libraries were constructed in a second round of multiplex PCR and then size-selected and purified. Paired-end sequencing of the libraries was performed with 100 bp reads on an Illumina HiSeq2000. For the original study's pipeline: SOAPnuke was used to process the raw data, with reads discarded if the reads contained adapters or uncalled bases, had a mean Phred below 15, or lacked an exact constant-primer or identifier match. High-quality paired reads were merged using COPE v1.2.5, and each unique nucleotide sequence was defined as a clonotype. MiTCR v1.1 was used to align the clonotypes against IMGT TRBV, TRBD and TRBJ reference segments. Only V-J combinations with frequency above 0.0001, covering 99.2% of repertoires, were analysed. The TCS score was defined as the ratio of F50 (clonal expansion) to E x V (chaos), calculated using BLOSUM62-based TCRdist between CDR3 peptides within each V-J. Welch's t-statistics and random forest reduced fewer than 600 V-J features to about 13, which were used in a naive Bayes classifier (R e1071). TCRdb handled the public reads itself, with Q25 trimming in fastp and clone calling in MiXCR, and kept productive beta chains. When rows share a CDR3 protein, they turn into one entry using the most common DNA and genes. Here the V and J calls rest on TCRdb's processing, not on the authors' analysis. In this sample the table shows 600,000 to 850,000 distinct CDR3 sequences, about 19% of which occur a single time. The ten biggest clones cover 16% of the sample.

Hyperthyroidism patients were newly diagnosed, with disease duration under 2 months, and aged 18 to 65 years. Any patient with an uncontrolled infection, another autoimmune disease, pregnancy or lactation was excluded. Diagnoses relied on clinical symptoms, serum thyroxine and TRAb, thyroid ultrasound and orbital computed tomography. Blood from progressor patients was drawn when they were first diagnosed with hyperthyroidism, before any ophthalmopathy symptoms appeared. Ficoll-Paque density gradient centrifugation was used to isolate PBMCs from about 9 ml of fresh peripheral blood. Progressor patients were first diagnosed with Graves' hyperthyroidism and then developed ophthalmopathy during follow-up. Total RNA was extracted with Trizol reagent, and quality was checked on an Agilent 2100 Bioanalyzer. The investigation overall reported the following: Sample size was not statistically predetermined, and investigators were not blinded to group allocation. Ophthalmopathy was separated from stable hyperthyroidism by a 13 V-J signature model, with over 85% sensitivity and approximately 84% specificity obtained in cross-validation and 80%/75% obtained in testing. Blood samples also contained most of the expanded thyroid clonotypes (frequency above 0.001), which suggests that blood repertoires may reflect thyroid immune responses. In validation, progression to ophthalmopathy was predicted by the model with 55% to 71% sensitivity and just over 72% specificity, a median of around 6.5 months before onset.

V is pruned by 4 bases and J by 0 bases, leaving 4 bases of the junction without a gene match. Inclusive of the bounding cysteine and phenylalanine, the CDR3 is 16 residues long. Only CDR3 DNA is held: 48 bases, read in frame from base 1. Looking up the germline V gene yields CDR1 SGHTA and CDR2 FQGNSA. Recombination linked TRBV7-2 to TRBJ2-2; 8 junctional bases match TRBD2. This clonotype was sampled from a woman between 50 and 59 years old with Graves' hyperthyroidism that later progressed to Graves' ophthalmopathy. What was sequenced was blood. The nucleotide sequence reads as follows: TGTGCCAGCAGCTATGCGGGGGGAACGAACACCGGGGAGCTGTTTTTT. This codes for CASSYAGGTNTGELFF.